This TCR beta chain was retrieved from a study of radiation and T cells in renal cell carcinoma. The study, taken as a whole, reports: From baseline, blood top tumor clonotypes peaked at 2 weeks post-radiation. Baseline intratumoral clonotype presence is unknown without pretreatment biopsies.

The sample's time point: blood 2 weeks post-SBRT. Treatment here: 15 Gy SBRT to primary tumor, nephrectomy 4 weeks later. The protocol was immunoSEQ multiplex PCR, while the TCRdb copy is restricted to in-frame clones and leaves out a portion. Found here are roughly 130,000 clones, 75% to 90% of them singletons; the top ten hold less than 2.5%. A remark on this clone: What it recognizes is unknown.

The receptor's source is a woman aged 55-70 years with renal cell carcinoma. The starting material was blood, obtained from a patient whose treatment included radiotherapy and nephrectomy.

CDR3 protein: CASTPTGQGKSQPQHF. As DNA, the CDR3 is TGTGCCAGCACCCCCACGGGGCAGGGAAAGAGTCAGCCCCAGCATTTT. The rearrangement joins TRBV28 to TRBJ1-5; tentatively, D is TRBD1 (5 bases). The germline gives CDR1 MDHEN, CDR2 SYDVKM. The length of the CDR3 is 16 residues. V lost 7 bases and J lost 6, with 22 bases in between.